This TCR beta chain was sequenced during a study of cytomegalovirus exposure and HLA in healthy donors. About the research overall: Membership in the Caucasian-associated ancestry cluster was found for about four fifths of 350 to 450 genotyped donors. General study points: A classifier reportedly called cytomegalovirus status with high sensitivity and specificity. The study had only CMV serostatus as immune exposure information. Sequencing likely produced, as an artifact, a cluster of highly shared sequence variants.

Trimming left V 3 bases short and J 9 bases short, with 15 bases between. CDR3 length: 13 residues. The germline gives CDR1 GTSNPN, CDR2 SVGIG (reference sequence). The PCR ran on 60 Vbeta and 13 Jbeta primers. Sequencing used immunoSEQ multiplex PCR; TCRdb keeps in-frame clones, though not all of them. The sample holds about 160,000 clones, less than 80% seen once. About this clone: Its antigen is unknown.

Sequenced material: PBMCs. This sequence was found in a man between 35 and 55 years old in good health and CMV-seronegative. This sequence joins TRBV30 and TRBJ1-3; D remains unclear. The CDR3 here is CAWRRQDSGTIYF. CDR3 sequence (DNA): TGTGCCTGGAGAAGGCAGGATAGCGGCACCATATATTTT. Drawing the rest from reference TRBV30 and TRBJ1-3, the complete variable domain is SQTIHQWPATLVQPVGSPLSLECTVEGTSNPNLYWYRQAAGRGLQLLFYSVGIGQISSEVPQNLSASRPQDRQFILSSKKLLLSDSGFYLCAWRRQDSGTIYFGEGSWLTVV.